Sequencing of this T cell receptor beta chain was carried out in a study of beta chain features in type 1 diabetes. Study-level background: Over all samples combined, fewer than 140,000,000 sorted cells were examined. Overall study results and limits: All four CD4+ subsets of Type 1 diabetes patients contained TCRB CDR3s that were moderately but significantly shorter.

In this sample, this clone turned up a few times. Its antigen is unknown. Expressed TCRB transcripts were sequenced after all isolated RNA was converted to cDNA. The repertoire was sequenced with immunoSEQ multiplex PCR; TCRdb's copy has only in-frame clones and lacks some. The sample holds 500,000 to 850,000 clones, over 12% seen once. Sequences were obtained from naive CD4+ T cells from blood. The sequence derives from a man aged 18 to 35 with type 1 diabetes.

CDR3 loop: CASRGIGQGCDEQYF. Here the CDR3 DNA reads TGCGCCAGCAGAGGAATAGGACAGGGGTGCGACGAGCAGTACTTC. This chain links TRBV23-1 with TRBJ2-7, with TRBD1 identical over 9 bases. TRBV23-1 is flagged as an ORF with uncertain function. The CDR3 covers 15 residues. Losses at the gene ends were 6 bases for V and 5 bases for J; bases not matched to a gene: 11.